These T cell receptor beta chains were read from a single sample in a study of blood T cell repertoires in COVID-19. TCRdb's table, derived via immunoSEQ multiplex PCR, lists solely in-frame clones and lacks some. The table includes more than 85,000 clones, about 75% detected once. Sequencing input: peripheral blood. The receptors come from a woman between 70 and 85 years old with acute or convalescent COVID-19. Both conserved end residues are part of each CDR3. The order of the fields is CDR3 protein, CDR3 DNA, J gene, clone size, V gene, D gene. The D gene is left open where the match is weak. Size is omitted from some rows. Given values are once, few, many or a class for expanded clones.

CASSMGPNYGYTF TGTGCCAGTAGTATGGGCCCTAACTATGGCTACACCTTC TRBJ1-2 . TRBV19 .
CASSLGTGLDEQFF TGTGCCAGCAGCTTGGGGACAGGGTTGGATGAGCAGTTCTTC TRBJ2-1 once TRBV5-8 TRBD1
CALLPRGQGNYGYTF TGTGCCTTACTTCCTCGGGGACAGGGTAACTATGGCTACACCTTC TRBJ1-2 . TRBV30 TRBD1
CASSMANTGTDTQYF TGTGCCAGTAGTATGGCCAACACCGGCACAGATACGCAGTATTTT TRBJ2-3 . TRBV19 .
CASSEPPSRAGGRTRPARTQYF TGCGCCAGCAGTGAGCCCCCCTCGCGAGCGGGGGGGCGAACCCGCCCCGCGCGTACGCAGTATTTT TRBJ2-3 . TRBV10-1 TRBD2
CSVGIRTGMSSGYGYTF TGCAGCGTTGGAATTAGGACAGGGATGTCAAGCGGGTATGGCTACACCTTC TRBJ1-2 . TRBV29-1 TRBD1
CASSISVNTEAFF TGTGCCAGTAGTATATCTGTGAACACTGAAGCTTTCTTT TRBJ1-1 . TRBV19 .
CAWTPGLSGNIQYF TGTGCCTGGACCCCTGGGCTAAGTGGTAACATTCAGTACTTC TRBJ2-4 . TRBV30 .
CASSLVTTGSYEQYF TGTGCCAGCAGCTTAGTAACCACAGGCTCCTACGAGCAGTACTTC TRBJ2-7 . TRBV7-2 .
CASSPGLGRTGELFF TGTGCCAGCTCACCGGGACTAGGCCGGACCGGGGAGCTGTTTTTT TRBJ2-2 . TRBV18 TRBD2
CATSDATSGGMDTQYF TGTGCCACCAGTGATGCGACTAGCGGGGGAATGGATACGCAGTATTTT TRBJ2-3 . TRBV24-1 TRBD2
CASSLSEGLSYGYTF TGTGCCAGCAGCCTATCGGAGGGTTTGTCCTATGGCTACACCTTC TRBJ1-2 . TRBV7-2 .
CASSHRFRGNYEQYF TGCGCCAGCAGCCACCGATTTCGGGGAAACTACGAGCAGTACTTC TRBJ2-7 . TRBV4-3 .
CASSPIQGGEQFF TGTGCCAGCAGTCCCATCCAGGGGGGTGAGCAGTTCTTC TRBJ2-1 once TRBV12-3/TRBV12-4 .
CASGTTGSTIYF TGTGCCAGCGGTACCACAGGGAGTACCATATATTTT TRBJ1-3 . TRBV28 .
CASHTTGTPDTQYF TGTGCCAGTCATACGACAGGGACTCCAGATACGCAGTATTTT TRBJ2-3 . TRBV27 .
CASSGSSGLEAFLETQYF TGTGCCAGCAGCGGTTCTAGCGGCTTAGAGGCTTTTTTAGAGACCCAGTACTTC TRBJ2-5 . TRBV7-2 TRBD2
CASSIQGASTEAFF TGTGCCAGTAGTATACAGGGGGCGAGCACTGAAGCTTTCTTT TRBJ1-1 . TRBV19 TRBD1
CASRGGEGKRPYGYTF TGTGCCAGCAGAGGTGGGGAGGGAAAGAGGCCCTATGGCTACACCTTC TRBJ1-2 once TRBV9 .
CSPAANEQFF TGCAGCCCGGCGGCCAATGAGCAGTTCTTC TRBJ2-1 . TRBV20-1 .